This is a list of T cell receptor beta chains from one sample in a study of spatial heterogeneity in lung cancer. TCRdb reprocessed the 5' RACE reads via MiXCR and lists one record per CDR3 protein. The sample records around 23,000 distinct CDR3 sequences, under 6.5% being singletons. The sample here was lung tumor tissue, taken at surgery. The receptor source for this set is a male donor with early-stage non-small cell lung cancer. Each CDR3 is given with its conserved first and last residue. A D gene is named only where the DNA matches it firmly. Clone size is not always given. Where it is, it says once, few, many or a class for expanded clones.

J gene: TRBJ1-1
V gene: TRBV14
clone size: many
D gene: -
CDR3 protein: CASSPTVNTEAFF
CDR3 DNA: TGTGCCAGCAGCCCTACCGTGAACACTGAAGCTTTCTTT

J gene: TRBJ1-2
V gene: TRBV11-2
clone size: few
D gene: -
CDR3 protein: CASSFPGMRGYTF
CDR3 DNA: TGTGCCAGCAGCTTCCCTGGCATGCGTGGCTACACCTTC

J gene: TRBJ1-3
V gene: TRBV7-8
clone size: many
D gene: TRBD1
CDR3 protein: CASSSRQGASGNTIYF
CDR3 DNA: TGTGCCAGCAGTTCTCGACAGGGGGCCTCTGGAAACACCATATATTTT

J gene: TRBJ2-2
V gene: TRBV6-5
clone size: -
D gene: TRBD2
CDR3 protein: CASSYVASGSGELFF
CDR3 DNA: TGTGCCAGCAGTTACGTGGCTAGCGGGAGCGGGGAGCTGTTTTTT

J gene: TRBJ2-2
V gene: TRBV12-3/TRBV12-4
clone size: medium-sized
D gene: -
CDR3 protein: CASSADKPGGELFF
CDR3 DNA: TGTGCCAGCAGTGCCGATAAACCGGGCGGGGAGCTGTTTTTT

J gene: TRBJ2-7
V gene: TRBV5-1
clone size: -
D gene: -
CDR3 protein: CASSLVSASAEQYF
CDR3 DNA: TGCGCCAGCAGCTTGGTATCAGCGAGTGCCGAGCAGTACTTC

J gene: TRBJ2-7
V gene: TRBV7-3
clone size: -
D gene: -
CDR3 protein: CASSRDSRAEQYF
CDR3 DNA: TGTGCCAGCAGCCGGGACTCCCGAGCTGAGCAGTACTTC

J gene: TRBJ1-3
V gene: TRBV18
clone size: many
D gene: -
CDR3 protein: CASSPRSSGNTIYF
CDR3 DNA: TGTGCCAGCTCACCTAGGAGCTCTGGAAACACCATATATTTT

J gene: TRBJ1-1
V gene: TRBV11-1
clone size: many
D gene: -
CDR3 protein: CASSLVTNTEAFF
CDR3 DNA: TGTGCCAGCAGCCTGGTTACGAACACTGAAGCTTTCTTT

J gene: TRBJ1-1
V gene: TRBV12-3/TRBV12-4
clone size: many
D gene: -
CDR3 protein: CASSFHLNTEAFF
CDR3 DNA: TGTGCCAGCAGTTTTCACCTGAACACTGAAGCTTTCTTT